This entry features one TCR beta chain sequence. Its antigen is currently unknown. The protocol was immunoSEQ multiplex PCR, while the TCRdb copy is restricted to in-frame clones and leaves out a portion. The data contain around 26,000 clones, around 69% of them singletons. Cultured cells yielded isolated CD4+ T cells after 10 days. The sample belongs to a study of vaccination effects on CD4 cells after COVID-19. Here the sequenced sample was CD4+ T cells from PBMCs cultured without peptide, taken before COVID-19 vaccination. The receptor comes from a human donor who received a COVID-19 vaccine.

This chain's CDR3 is CAISDPLTGLEKLFF. The CDR3 DNA reads as TGTGCCATCAGTGACCCTCTGACAGGTTTGGAAAAACTGTTTTTT. This chain links TRBV10-3 with TRBJ1-4, with a tentative D call TRBD1 (6 bases). The germline V and J ends were trimmed by 3 bases and 8 bases, with 16 bases remaining between them. Germline lookup yields CDR1 ENHRY and CDR2 SYGVKD. The CDR3 consists of 15 residues.